Below, one T cell receptor beta chain is given with its context. Its specificity is unknown. The CDR3 is 13 amino acids. The V gene's germline CDR1 is GTSNPN and CDR2 SVGIG (reference sequence). Trimming took 8 bases from V and 3 from J; bases not matched to a gene: 10. The data stem from a study of T cell responses to AZD1222 COVID-19 vaccine. Overall study findings and caveats: Spike-specific TCR breadth and depth were elevated following two AZD1222 doses. There were mostly white British donors and more females than males, and clonal diversity was possibly underestimated.

The method was immunoSEQ multiplex PCR; TCRdb's version includes in-frame clones alone and lacks a portion of them. Altogether some 250,000 clones are present, approximately 94% being singletons, with the ten largest covering around 0.6%. The specimen comprised peripheral blood, sampled 28 days after the second AZD1222 dose. The source is an adult who received the AZD1222 COVID-19 vaccine. The chain couples TRBV30 to TRBJ2-7; 7 nucleotides match TRBD2. Written as DNA, the CDR3 is TGTGCCGGGACGGGCGGGAGCCTCTACGAGCAGTACTTC. This codes for CAGTGGSLYEQYF.